Below, 3 T cell receptor beta chains from the same sample are listed, as sequenced in a study of cytomegalovirus exposure and HLA in healthy donors. The PCR employed 60 Vbeta primers together with 13 Jbeta primers. The repertoire was sequenced with immunoSEQ multiplex PCR; TCRdb's copy has only in-frame clones and lacks some. The sample shows approximately 130,000 clones, 75% of them seen only once. Sequencing input: PBMCs. Receptors were obtained from a man in his thirties or forties in good health and CMV-seronegative.

V usage is TRBV6-6 and J usage is TRBJ1-1; unclear D gene. V was shortened by 5 bases and J by 0 bases, with 10 bases between the two germline ends. Germline loops: CDR1 MNHNY, CDR2 SVGAGI (reference sequence). CDR3 length equals 14 residues. CDR3 amino acids: CASSRRELNTEAFF. DNA of the CDR3: TGTGCCAGCAGTCGACGGGAATTGAACACTGAAGCTTTCTTT.

This chain connects TRBV4-2 to TRBJ2-2, with D possibly TRBD2 on 5 matching bases. The germline V gene has CDR1 LGHNA and CDR2 YNFKEQ. The V and J ends lost 4 bases and 0 bases respectively, with 12 bases between them. The CDR3 sequence is 16 residues long. CDR3 bases: TGTGCCAGCAGCCTCCACCGGGATGCGAACACCGGGGAGCTGTTTTTT. Translated, it gives CASSLHRDANTGELFF.

The CDR3, as DNA: TGTGCCAGCAGGGGGACAGGCGATCAGCAGCCCCAGCATTTT. Protein product: CASRGTGDQQPQHF. The chain combines TRBV2 with TRBJ1-5; 8 bases align to TRBD1. CDR1 SNHLY and CDR2 FYNNEI come from the germline V gene. The length of the CDR3 is 14 residues. Trimming at V came to 6 bases and at J to 7 bases, leaving 8 bases not matched to a gene. The whole variable domain, remainder taken from reference TRBV2 and TRBJ1-5, is EPEVTQTPSHQVTQMGQEVILRCVPISNHLYFYWYRQILGQKVEFLVSFYNNEISEKSEIFDDQFSVERPDGSNFTLKIRSTKLEDSAMYFCASRGTGDQQPQHFGDGTRLSIL.